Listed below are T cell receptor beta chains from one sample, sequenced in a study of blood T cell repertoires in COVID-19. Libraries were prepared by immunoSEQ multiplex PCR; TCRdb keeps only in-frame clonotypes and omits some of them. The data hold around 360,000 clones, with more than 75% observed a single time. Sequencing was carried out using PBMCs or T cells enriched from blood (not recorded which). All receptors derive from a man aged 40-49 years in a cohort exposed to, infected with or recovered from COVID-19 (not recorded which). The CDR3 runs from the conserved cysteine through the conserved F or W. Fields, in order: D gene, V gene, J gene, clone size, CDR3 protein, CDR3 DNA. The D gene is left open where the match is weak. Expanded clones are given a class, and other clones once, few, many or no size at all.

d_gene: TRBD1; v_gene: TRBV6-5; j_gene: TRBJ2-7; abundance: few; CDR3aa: CASGSEGQGSYEQYF; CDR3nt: TGTGCCAGCGGCTCCGAGGGACAGGGCTCCTACGAGCAGTACTTC
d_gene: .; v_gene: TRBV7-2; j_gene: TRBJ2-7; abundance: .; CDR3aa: CASSMASSYEQYF; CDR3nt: TGTGCCAGCAGTATGGCCAGCTCCTACGAGCAGTACTTC
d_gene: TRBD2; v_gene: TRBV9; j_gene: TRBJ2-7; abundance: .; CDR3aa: CASSATGGKVYEQYF; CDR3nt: TGTGCCAGCAGCGCGACGGGGGGAAAGGTCTACGAGCAGTACTTC
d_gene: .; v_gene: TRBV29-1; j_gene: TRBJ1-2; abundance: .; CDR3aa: CKALGDDGYTF; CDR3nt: TGCAAGGCGTTAGGGGATGACGGCTACACCTTC
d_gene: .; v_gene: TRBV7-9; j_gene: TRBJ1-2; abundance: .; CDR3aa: CASSDRFEANYGYTF; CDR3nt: TGTGCCAGCAGCGACAGGTTTGAAGCTAACTATGGCTACACCTTC
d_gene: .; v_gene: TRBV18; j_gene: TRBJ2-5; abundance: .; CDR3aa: CASSPPSEETQYF; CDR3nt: TGTGCCAGCTCACCACCGAGCGAAGAGACCCAGTACTTC
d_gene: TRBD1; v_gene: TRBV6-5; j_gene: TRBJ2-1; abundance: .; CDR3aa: CASSTRDRGLNEQFF; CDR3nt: TGTGCCAGCAGTACCCGGGACAGGGGTCTCAATGAGCAGTTCTTC
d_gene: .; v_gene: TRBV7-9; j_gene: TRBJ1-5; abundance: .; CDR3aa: CASSLGGDQPQHF; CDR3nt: TGTGCCAGCAGCTTAGGCGGGGATCAGCCCCAGCATTTT
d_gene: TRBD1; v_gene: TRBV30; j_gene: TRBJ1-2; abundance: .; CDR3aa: CGGQGTNGYTF; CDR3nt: TGTGGCGGACAGGGAACAAATGGCTACACCTTC
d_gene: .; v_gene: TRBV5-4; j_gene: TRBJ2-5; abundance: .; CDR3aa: CASSPTGIETQYF; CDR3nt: TGTGCCAGCAGCCCGACAGGAATAGAGACCCAGTACTTC
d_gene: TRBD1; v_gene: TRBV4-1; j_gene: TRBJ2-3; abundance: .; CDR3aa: CASSQAPGQGAWDTQYF; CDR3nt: TGCGCCAGCAGCCAAGCTCCGGGACAGGGGGCGTGGGATACGCAGTATTTT
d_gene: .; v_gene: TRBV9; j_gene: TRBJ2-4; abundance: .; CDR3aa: CASSVGVAVAKNIQYF; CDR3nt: TGTGCCAGCAGCGTAGGGGTAGCGGTAGCCAAAAACATTCAGTACTTC
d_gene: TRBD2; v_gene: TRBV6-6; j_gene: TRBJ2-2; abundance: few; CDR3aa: CASSPGTSGRGAGELFF; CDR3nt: TGTGCCAGCAGTCCCGGGACTAGCGGGAGGGGGGCCGGGGAGCTGTTTTTT
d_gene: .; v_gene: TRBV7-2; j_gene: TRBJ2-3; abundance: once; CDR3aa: CASSSGVNTDTQYF; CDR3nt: TGTGCCAGCAGTTCAGGGGTCAACACAGATACGCAGTATTTT
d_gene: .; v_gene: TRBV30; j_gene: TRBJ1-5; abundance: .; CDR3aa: CAWSVAGSGQPQHF; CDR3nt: TGTGCCTGGAGTGTAGCCGGGTCCGGTCAGCCCCAGCATTTT
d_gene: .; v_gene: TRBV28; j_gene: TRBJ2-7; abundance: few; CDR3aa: CASSPRVEQYF; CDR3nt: TGTGCCAGCAGTCCCAGGGTGGAGCAGTACTTC
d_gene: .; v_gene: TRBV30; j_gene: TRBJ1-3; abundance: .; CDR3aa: CAWSVGPGDTIYF; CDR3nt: TGTGCCTGGAGTGTAGGTCCGGGGGACACCATATATTTT